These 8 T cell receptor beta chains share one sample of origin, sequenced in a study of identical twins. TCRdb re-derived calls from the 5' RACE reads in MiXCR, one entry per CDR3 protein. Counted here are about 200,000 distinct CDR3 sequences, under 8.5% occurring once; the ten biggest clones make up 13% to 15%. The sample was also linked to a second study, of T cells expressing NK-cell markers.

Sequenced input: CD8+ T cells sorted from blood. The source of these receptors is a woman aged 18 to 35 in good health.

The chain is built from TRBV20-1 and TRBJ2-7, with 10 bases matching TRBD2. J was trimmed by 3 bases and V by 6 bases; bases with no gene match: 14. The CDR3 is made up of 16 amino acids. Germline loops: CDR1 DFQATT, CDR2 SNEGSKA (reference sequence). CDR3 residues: CSALQTSGTSVYEQYF. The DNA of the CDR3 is TGCAGTGCCCTCCAAACTTCCGGGACTAGCGTCTACGAGCAGTACTTC.

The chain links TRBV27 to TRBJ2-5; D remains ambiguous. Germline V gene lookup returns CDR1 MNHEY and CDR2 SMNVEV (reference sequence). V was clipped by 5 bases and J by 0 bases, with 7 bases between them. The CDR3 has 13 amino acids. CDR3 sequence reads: CASSPRNQETQYF. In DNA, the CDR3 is TGTGCCAGCAGTCCCCGGAACCAAGAGACCCAGTACTTC.

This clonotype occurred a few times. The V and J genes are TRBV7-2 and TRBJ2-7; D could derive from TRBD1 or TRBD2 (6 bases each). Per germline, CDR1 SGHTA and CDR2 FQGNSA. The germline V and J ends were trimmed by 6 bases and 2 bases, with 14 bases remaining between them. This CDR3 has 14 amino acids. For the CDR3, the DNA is TGTGCCAGCAGGGACGGGGGCAGAACCTACGAGCAGTACTTC. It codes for CASRDGGRTYEQYF. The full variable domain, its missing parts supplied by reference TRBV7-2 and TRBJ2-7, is GAGVSQSPSNKVTEKGKDVELRCDPISGHTALYWYRQSLGQGLEFLIYFQGNSAPDKSGLPSDRFSAERTGGSVSTLTIQRTQQEDSAVYLCASRDGGRTYEQYFGPGTRLTVT.

The chain's CDR3 is CATSPPRSTEAFF. For the CDR3, the DNA is TGTGCCACCAGCCCGCCAAGGAGCACTGAAGCTTTCTTT. The V gene is TRBV15, the J gene TRBJ1-1; D unresolved. Germline V gene lookup returns CDR1 LNHNV and CDR2 YYDKDF (reference sequence). Trimming left V 5 bases short and J 4 bases short, with 11 bases between. The CDR3 spans 13 residues.

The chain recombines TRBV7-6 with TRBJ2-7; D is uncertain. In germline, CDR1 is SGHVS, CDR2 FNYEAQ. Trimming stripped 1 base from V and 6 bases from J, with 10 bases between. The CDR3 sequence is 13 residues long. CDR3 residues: CASSLGPSAEQYF. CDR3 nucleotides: TGTGCCAGCAGCTTAGGGCCTTCGGCCGAGCAGTACTTC.

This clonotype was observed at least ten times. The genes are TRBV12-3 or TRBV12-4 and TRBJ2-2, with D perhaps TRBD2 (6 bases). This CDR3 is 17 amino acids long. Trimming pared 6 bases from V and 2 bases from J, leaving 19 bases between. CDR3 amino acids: CASSHPRLAVNTGELFF. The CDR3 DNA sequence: TGTGCCAGCAGCCACCCTCGATTAGCGGTAAACACCGGGGAGCTGTTTTTT.

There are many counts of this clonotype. The CDR3 loop is CASSPEDFYWDAEKLFF. CDR3 bases: TGTGCCAGCTCACCGGAGGACTTCTATTGGGACGCTGAAAAACTGTTTTTT. The chain joins TRBV18 to TRBJ1-4; TRBD1 might be the D (5 bases). Germline lookup yields CDR1 KGHSH and CDR2 LQKENI. V dropped 3 bases and J dropped 7 bases, with 21 bases sitting between them. The CDR3 contains 17 residues.

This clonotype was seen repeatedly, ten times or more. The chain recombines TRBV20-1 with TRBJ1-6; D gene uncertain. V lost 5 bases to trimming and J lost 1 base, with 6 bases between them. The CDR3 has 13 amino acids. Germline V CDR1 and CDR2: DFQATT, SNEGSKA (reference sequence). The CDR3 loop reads CSAYSSYNSPLHF. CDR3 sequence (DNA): TGCAGTGCTTACAGTTCCTATAATTCACCCCTCCACTTT.